These 23 T cell receptor beta chains were all obtained from the same sample, sequenced in a study of beta chain features in type 1 diabetes. Expressed TCRB transcripts were sequenced, since all the RNA that had been isolated was reverse transcribed. Sequenced by immunoSEQ multiplex PCR; TCRdb stores in-frame clones only, minus some. The sample lists 850,000 to 900,000 clones, 17% seen once, with 0.023% in the top ten. The material sequenced was naive CD4+ T cells from blood. The receptors shown here come from a woman in her late teens or twenties in good health.

This clone has just a few counts. The chain has TRBV19 and TRBJ1-1; 7 positions agree with TRBD1. CDR3 length: 14 residues. The germline V gene encodes CDR1 LNHDA and CDR2 SQIVND (reference sequence). Trimming took 6 bases from V and 0 from J; bases not matched to a gene: 4. For the CDR3, the DNA is TGTGCCAGTAGGACACAGGGGTTGAACACTGAAGCTTTCTTT. Its translation is CASRTQGLNTEAFF.

Turning to this clone: The same CDR3 can be traced to other DNA sequences in this sample. The chain is built from TRBV7-3 and TRBJ2-5; D ambiguous. This CDR3 has 14 residues. Germline CDR1 and CDR2: SGHTA and FQGTGA. V gave up 2 bases and J gave up 4 bases, with 11 bases separating them. The CDR3 DNA reads TGTGCCAGCAGCTTATTGGGCGGTGGAGAGACCCAGTACTTC. Its translation: CASSLLGGGETQYF.

The table lists this clone with a few counts. The V call is TRBV7-9, the J call TRBJ2-5; TRBD1 or TRBD2 may be the D gene (5 bases each). Germline CDR1 and CDR2: SEHNR and FQNEAQ (reference sequence). The CDR3 contains 13 residues. V lost 5 bases and J lost 5, with 12 bases in between. DNA for the CDR3: TGTGCCAGCAGCCCCGGGGCTAGGGAGACCCAGTACTTC. This translates into CASSPGARETQYF.

The chain links TRBV29-1 to TRBJ2-3; tentative D call: TRBD1 (6 bases). Germline lookup yields CDR1 SQVTM and CDR2 ANQGSEA. The CDR3 runs to 15 residues. V lost 4 bases and J lost 0, with 14 bases in between. For the CDR3, the DNA is TGCAGCGTTGCCTTTTGGACAGATAGCACAGATACGCAGTATTTT. Amino acid sequence: CSVAFWTDSTDTQYF.

V is TRBV9 and J is TRBJ2-7; TRBD1 or TRBD2 may be the D gene (5 bases each). Trimming cost V 4 bases and J 2 bases, with 13 bases left between them. The CDR3 is made up of 14 amino acids. Germline V CDR1 and CDR2: SGDLS, YYNGEE. CDR3 sequence reads: CASSPTGQPYEQYF. CDR3 nucleotide sequence: TGTGCCAGCAGCCCCACGGGGCAGCCCTACGAGCAGTACTTC.

In its sample, this clone was seen a few times. This sequence joins TRBV11-2 and TRBJ1-3; the D is unclear. This CDR3 is built from 14 residues. CDR1 and CDR2 (germline): SGHAT, FQNNGV. Between the trimmed V and J ends, which lost 5 bases and 2 bases, there was a span of 10 bases. CDR3 in DNA: TGTGCCAGCAGCCCAGTCGGGGCTGGAAACACCATATATTTT. Translated: CASSPVGAGNTIYF.

The gene calls are TRBV28 and TRBJ2-7; the D gene is possibly TRBD1 (5 bases). Germline V gene data show CDR1 as MDHEN and CDR2 as SYDVKM. The CDR3 runs to 12 residues. Trimming removed 5 bases at V and 4 bases at J, with 9 bases between. In DNA, the CDR3 is TGTGCCAGCAGTGAACAGGCATACGAGCAGTACTTC. Its protein is CASSEQAYEQYF.

This rearrangement joins TRBV5-4 to TRBJ1-3, with a possible D match to TRBD1 (5 bases). Trimming took 4 bases from V and 0 from J, leaving 14 bases between them. The CDR3 extends over 16 amino acids. Looked up from germline, CDR1 is SGHNT and CDR2 is YYREEE (reference sequence). Written as DNA, the CDR3 is TGTGCCAGCAGCCATATCGCCAGGGCCTCTGGAAACACCATATATTTT. Protein sequence: CASSHIARASGNTIYF.

This sequence joins TRBV5-4 and TRBJ1-2, with 8 bases matching TRBD1. The CDR3 sequence is 14 residues long. V was clipped by 2 bases and J by 8 bases; unmatched bases: 8. Germline V gene lookup returns CDR1 SGHNT and CDR2 YYREEE (reference sequence). DNA of the CDR3: TGTGCCAGCAGCTTTAACAGGGGGACCTTGGGCTACACCTTC. As protein: CASSFNRGTLGYTF.

This rearrangement joins TRBV7-9 to TRBJ2-7; the D gene is possibly TRBD1 (5 bases). The CDR3 spans 15 residues. Germline CDR1 is SEHNR and CDR2 is FQNEAQ (reference sequence). V lost 3 bases, J lost 1 base, and 13 bases lay in between. CDR3 bases: TGTGCCAGCAGCTTGGGGCAGGGCCCGTCCTACGAGCAGTACTTC. Translation gives CASSLGQGPSYEQYF.

The rearrangement uses TRBV7-2 and TRBJ2-1; 8 positions match TRBD2. Germline CDR1 and CDR2: SGHTA and FQGNSA. V was pared by 1 base and J by 9 bases, with 5 bases of the junction left unmatched. This CDR3 spans 14 amino acids. CDR3 sequence (DNA): TGTGCCAGCAGCTTAGGCGGGGGACTAGGTGAGCAGTTCTTC. This codes for CASSLGGGLGEQFF.

This clone was detected a few times. This sample includes further DNA sequences coding for the same CDR3. The chain couples TRBV11-2 to TRBJ2-3, with 10 bases aligning to TRBD2. The junction had 6 bases not matched to a gene; V was cut back by 6 bases and J by 6 bases. Germline V gives CDR1 SGHAT, CDR2 FQNNGV. This CDR3 comprises 14 residues. The CDR3 region is CASRLAGVTDTQYF. CDR3 bases: TGTGCCAGCAGGCTAGCGGGAGTGACGGATACGCAGTATTTT.

This chain connects TRBV14 to TRBJ2-5; D is perhaps TRBD1 (6 bases). V was shortened by 4 bases and J by 2 bases, with 14 bases between the two germline ends. The CDR3 is made up of 15 amino acids. Looked up from germline, CDR1 is SGHDN and CDR2 is FVKESK. The CDR3 reads CASSPQQGWQETQYF. DNA for the CDR3: TGTGCCAGCAGCCCACAACAGGGTTGGCAAGAGACCCAGTACTTC. Variable domain in full (rest from reference TRBV14 and TRBJ2-5): EAGVTQFPSHSVIEKGQTVTLRCDPISGHDNLYWYRRVMGKEIKFLLHFVKESKQDESGMPNNRFLAERTGGTYSTLKVQPAELEDSGVYFCASSPQQGWQETQYFGPGTRLLVL.

The chain carries TRBV9 and TRBJ2-1; D possibly corresponds to TRBD1 (6 bases). The CDR3 is 17 residues long. The germline CDR1 and CDR2 sequences are SGDLS and YYNGEE. The V end lost 0 bases, the J end lost 3 bases, and 16 bases lay between the germline ends. The chain's CDR3 is CASSVEPTGLGYNEQFF. The CDR3 DNA sequence: TGTGCCAGCAGCGTAGAGCCTACAGGGTTGGGCTACAATGAGCAGTTCTTC. Looking up the rest from reference TRBV9 and TRBJ2-1 gives the full variable domain: DSGVTQTPKHLITATGQRVTLRCSPRSGDLSVYWYQQSLDQGLQFLIQYYNGEERAKGNILERFSAQQFPDLHSELNLSSLELGDSALYFCASSVEPTGLGYNEQFFGPGTRLTVL.

This chain joins TRBV28 and TRBJ2-7, with a possible D match to TRBD1 (6 bases). In germline, CDR1 is MDHEN, CDR2 SYDVKM. The CDR3 extends over 14 amino acids. V lost 5 bases, J lost 5 bases, and 16 bases lay in between. CDR3 sequence (DNA): TGTGCCAGCAGTCCGGCCGACAGGTCGCACGAGCAGTACTTC. Its translation is CASSPADRSHEQYF.

This chain joins TRBV15 and TRBJ2-5; 7 bases are shared with TRBD2. With 2 bases clipped from V and 3 bases from J, the junction kept 3 bases outside the gene matches. The CDR3 runs 14 residues. Per the germline V gene, CDR1 is LNHNV and CDR2 is YYDKDF (reference sequence). In DNA form, the CDR3 reads TGTGCCACCAGCAGACGGGACTACGAAGAGACCCAGTACTTC. It translates to CATSRRDYEETQYF.

This clone was detected once. Other DNA sequences from this sample encode an identical CDR3 as well. J is TRBJ2-7 and V is TRBV15; unclear D gene. The V end lost 6 bases, the J end lost 1 base, and 19 bases lay between the germline ends. CDR1 is LNHNV and CDR2 is YYDKDF in the germline V gene (reference sequence). There are 16 residues in the CDR3. As DNA, the CDR3 is TGTGCCACCAGTAAGGCTTACGGCTTCCCATCCTACGAGCAGTACTTC. It encodes CATSKAYGFPSYEQYF. Full variable domain (rest looked up from reference TRBV15 and TRBJ2-7): DAMVIQNPRYQVTQFGKPVTLSCSQTLNHNVMYWYQQKSSQAPKLLFHYYDKDFNNEADTPDNFQSRRPNTSFCFLDIRSPGLGDTAMYLCATSKAYGFPSYEQYFGPGTRLTVT.

The CDR3 loop is CASSVDNTRTGTSTQYF. The CDR3 bases are TGTGCCAGCAGCGTAGATAATACACGAACTGGAACAAGTACGCAGTATTTT. The chain carries TRBV9 and TRBJ2-3; D is uncertain. Deletions cut 0 bases from V and 8 bases from J, with 22 bases between. The CDR3 runs 17 residues. Germline loops: CDR1 SGDLS, CDR2 YYNGEE. The whole variable domain, filled in from reference TRBV9 and TRBJ2-3, reads DSGVTQTPKHLITATGQRVTLRCSPRSGDLSVYWYQQSLDQGLQFLIQYYNGEERAKGNILERFSAQQFPDLHSELNLSSLELGDSALYFCASSVDNTRTGTSTQYFGPGTRLTVL.

The chain joins TRBV2 to TRBJ2-5, with D tentatively TRBD2 (5 bases). V shed 6 bases and J shed 9 bases, with 14 bases lying between them. This CDR3 contains 12 residues. Germline values: CDR1 SNHLY, CDR2 FYNNEI. The CDR3 DNA is TGTGCCAGCAGCAGAGACTACAGCCCCCAGTACTTC. Encoded protein: CASSRDYSPQYF.

This clone has only a few counts. The chain joins TRBV28 to TRBJ2-7, with 8 bases fitting TRBD1. This CDR3 has 12 amino acids. From germline, CDR1 is MDHEN and CDR2 SYDVKM. DNA of the CDR3: TGTGTCACCCAGGGGGCATCCTACGAGCAGTACTTC. Amino acid sequence: CVTQGASYEQYF.

This clone has only a few counts. CDR3 nucleotide sequence: TGCGCCAGCAGCCCCAACGGGGCCGGACCACACAATGAGCAGTTCTTC. It translates to CASSPNGAGPHNEQFF. The chain links TRBV5-1 to TRBJ2-1; either TRBD1 or TRBD2 may supply D (5 bases each). This CDR3 region has 16 residues. CDR1 is SGHRS and CDR2 is YFSETQ in the germline V gene. The germline V and J ends were trimmed by 4 bases and 5 bases, with 19 bases remaining between them.

This clone turned up a few times. The CDR3 is CSVEGASGPYNEQFF. The CDR3, as DNA: TGCAGCGTTGAAGGAGCTAGCGGACCCTACAATGAGCAGTTCTTC. The chain links TRBV29-1 to TRBJ2-1; 7 bases are a match to TRBD2. Trimming removed 1 base from V and 2 bases from J; junction bases left unmatched: 5. The CDR3 has 15 residues. The germline V gene has CDR1 SQVTM and CDR2 ANQGSEA.

This clone was counted only a few times. The chain couples TRBV15 to TRBJ2-3; 10 bases are a match to TRBD1. J was trimmed by 1 base and V by 0 bases; bases with no gene match: 7. In germline, CDR1 is LNHNV, CDR2 YYDKDF (reference sequence). The CDR3 has 18 amino acids. The CDR3 sequence: CATSRDPGQGTRTDTQYF. In nucleotides, the CDR3 is TGTGCCACCAGCAGAGATCCGGGACAGGGGACCCGCACAGATACGCAGTATTTT.